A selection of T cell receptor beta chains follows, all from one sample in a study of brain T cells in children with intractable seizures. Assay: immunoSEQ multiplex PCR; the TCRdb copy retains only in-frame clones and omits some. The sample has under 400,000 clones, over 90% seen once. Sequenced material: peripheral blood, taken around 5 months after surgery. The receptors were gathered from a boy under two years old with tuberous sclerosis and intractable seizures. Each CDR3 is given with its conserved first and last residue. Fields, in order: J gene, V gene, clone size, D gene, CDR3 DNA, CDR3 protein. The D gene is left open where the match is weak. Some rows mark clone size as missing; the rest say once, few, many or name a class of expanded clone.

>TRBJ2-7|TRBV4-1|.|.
TGCGCCAGCAGCCAAGAAAGTTCGAGGGGCTACGAGCAGTACTTC
CASSQESSRGYEQYF
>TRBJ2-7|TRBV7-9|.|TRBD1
TGTGCCAGCAGCTTAGGGGGACAGTTTTACGAGCAGTACTTC
CASSLGGQFYEQYF
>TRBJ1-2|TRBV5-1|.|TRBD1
TGCGCCAGCAGCTTGGGACAGGGCGGTGGTGGCTACACCTTC
CASSLGQGGGGYTF
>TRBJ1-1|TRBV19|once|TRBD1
TGTGCCAGTATCTGGACAGGGGAAGCTTTCTTT
CASIWTGEAFF
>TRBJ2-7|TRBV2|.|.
TGTGCCAGCGCCCAGGCACTAGTAACGTACGAGCAGTACTTC
CASAQALVTYEQYF
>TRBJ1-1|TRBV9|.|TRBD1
TGTGCCAGCAGCGGGACAGGGGGCACTGAAGCTTTCTTT
CASSGTGGTEAFF
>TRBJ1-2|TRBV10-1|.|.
TGCGCCAGCAGTGAGTCGACCTGGTTCCAAAACTATGGCTACACCTTC
CASSESTWFQNYGYTF
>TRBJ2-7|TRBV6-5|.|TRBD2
TGTGCCAGCAGCCCGATAGCGGGGGGTTACTACGAGCAGTACTTC
CASSPIAGGYYEQYF
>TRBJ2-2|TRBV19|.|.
TGTGCCAGTAGTATAGATTTCCTGGGACGTACGAACACCGGGGAGCTGTTTTTT
CASSIDFLGRTNTGELFF
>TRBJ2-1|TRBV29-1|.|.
TGCAGCGTTCCTAGGGGCTATTCCAATGAGCAGTTCTTC
CSVPRGYSNEQFF
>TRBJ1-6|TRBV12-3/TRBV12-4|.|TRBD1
TGTGCCAGCGGGGACAGCCCCAATTCACCCCTCCACTTT
CASGDSPNSPLHF
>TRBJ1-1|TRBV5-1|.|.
TGCGCCAGCCGGGATCTGAGAAATGGGGGTTTGAACACTGAAGCTTTCTTT
CASRDLRNGGLNTEAFF
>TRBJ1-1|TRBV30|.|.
TGTGCCTGGATAAAAAACACTGAAGCTTTCTTT
CAWIKNTEAFF
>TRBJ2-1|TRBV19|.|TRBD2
TGTGCCAGTATTCACCCCAGCGGGAGTTCTGAGCAGTTCTTC
CASIHPSGSSEQFF
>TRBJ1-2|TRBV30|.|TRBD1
TGTGCCTGGATATTCGCACAGGGGGCGGGTGGCTACACCTTC
CAWIFAQGAGGYTF
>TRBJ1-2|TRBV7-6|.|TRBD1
TGTGCCAGCAGCTTGTCCTCAGGGGGAACCTATGGCTACACCTTC
CASSLSSGGTYGYTF
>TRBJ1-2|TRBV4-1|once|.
TGCGCCAGCAGCCAAGAACGCTATGGCTACACCTTC
CASSQERYGYTF
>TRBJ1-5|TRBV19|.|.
TGTGCCAGTAGTATAACAAAACGGTTTCGGAGCAATCAGCCCCAGCATTTT
CASSITKRFRSNQPQHF
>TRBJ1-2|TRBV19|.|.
TGTGCCAGTAGTCCCTTCCCCAATAACTATGGCTACACCTTC
CASSPFPNNYGYTF
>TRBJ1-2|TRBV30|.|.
TGTGCCTGGAGTTACGGGGGAATTCCCTATGGCTACACCTTC
CAWSYGGIPYGYTF
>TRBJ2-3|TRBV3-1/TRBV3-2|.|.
TGTGCCAGCAGCCAACTCAAGGGGGGGCAATTGGGTACGCAGTATTTT
CASSQLKGGQLGTQYF
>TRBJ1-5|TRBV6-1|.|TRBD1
TGTGCCAGCAGTGAACCCGGGACAGGGTTGAAGCCCCAGCATTTT
CASSEPGTGLKPQHF
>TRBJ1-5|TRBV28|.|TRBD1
TGTGCCAGCAGTTGGACAGGGGGCGCTGGCAATCAGCCCCAGCATTTT
CASSWTGGAGNQPQHF
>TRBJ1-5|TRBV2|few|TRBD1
TGTGCCAGCAGCGTGGGACAGGTCGGCAATCAGCCCCAGCATTTT
CASSVGQVGNQPQHF
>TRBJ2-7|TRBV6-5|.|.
TGTGCCAGCAGTCCTATCGGGGCAGGGCAGTACGAGCAGTACTTC
CASSPIGAGQYEQYF
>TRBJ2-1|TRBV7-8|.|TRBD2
TGTGCCAGCAGCCTATCGCAACATACTAGCGGGGGGGTACTACACAATGAGCAGTTCTTC
CASSLSQHTSGGVLHNEQFF
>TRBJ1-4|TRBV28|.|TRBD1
TGTGCCAGCACGGGACAGAGGTCAACTAATGAAAAACTGTTTTTT
CASTGQRSTNEKLFF
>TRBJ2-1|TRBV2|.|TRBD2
TGTGCCAGCAGATTAACTAGCGGGGCTTTGGGTGAGCAGTTCTTC
CASRLTSGALGEQFF
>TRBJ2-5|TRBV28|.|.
TGTGCCAGCAGTTTCCCTTATTCGGGGGAGACCCAGTACTTC
CASSFPYSGETQYF
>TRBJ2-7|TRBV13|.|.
TGTGCCAGCAGCCTCCGACAGATGTACTACGAGCAGTACTTC
CASSLRQMYYEQYF
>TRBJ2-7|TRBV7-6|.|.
TGTGCCAGCAGCCCTGCGGGGTGGGAGCAGTACTTC
CASSPAGWEQYF
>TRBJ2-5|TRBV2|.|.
TGTGCCAGCACCCTGACAGAGTACCAAGAGACCCAGTACTTC
CASTLTEYQETQYF
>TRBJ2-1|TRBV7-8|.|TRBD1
TGTGCCAGCAGCCGAGACAGGGGGCTAAATGAGCAGTTCTTC
CASSRDRGLNEQFF
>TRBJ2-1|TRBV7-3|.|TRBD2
TGTGCCAGCAGCTTACTCGACGGGAGGGCGGGTGAGCAGTTCTTC
CASSLLDGRAGEQFF
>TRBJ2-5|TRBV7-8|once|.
TGTGCCAGCAGCTTAAGAAGCGAACGAGAGACCCAGTACTTC
CASSLRSERETQYF
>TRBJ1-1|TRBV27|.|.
TGTGCCAGCAGTTTAGGGTCCGGGCCGGGCCCCACTGAAGCTTTCTTT
CASSLGSGPGPTEAFF
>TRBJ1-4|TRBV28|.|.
TGTGCCAGCAGTACCCAACAGGGAGGAGGTGAAAAACTGTTTTTT
CASSTQQGGGEKLFF
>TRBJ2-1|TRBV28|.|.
TGTGCCAGCACCGACCCTGGGAGTGAGCAGTTCTTC
CASTDPGSEQFF
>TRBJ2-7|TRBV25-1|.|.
TGTGCCAGCAGTGAGAAAGACAGTGGCATATGGGAATTCTACGAGCAGTACTTC
CASSEKDSGIWEFYEQYF
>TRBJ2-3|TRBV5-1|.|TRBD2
TGCGCCAGCAGCTTGACTAGCGGGGGTGGGGATACGCAGTATTTT
CASSLTSGGGDTQYF
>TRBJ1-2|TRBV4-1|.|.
TGCGCCAGCAGCCAGGGGGCCGCCGGTTATGGCTACACCTTC
CASSQGAAGYGYTF
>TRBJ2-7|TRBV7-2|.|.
TGTGCCAGCAGCTCACGGGTAGCTAACGAGCAGTACTTC
CASSSRVANEQYF
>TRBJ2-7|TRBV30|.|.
TGTGCCTGGAGTAGGGCAGGGGTTTCCTACGAGCAGTACTTC
CAWSRAGVSYEQYF
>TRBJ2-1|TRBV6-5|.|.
TGTGCCAGCAGACCCCCGGGACGAAAATACAATGAGCAGTTCTTC
CASRPPGRKYNEQFF
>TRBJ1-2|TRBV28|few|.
TGTGCCAGCAGTTTACCGGGGCTTAACTATGGCTACACCTTC
CASSLPGLNYGYTF
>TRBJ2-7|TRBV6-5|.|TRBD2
TGTGCCAGCAGTTACACGGGGGGAGCCTACGAGCAGTACTTC
CASSYTGGAYEQYF